The clone carrying this T cell receptor (beta chain) was seen a few times. Its target is not known. CDR3 size: 14 residues. Trimming shortened V by 5 bases and J by 4 bases, and 11 bases separated the two germline ends. Germline CDR1 is MGHRA and CDR2 is YSYEKL. The sample belongs to a study of cytomegalovirus exposure and HLA in healthy donors. Notes on the study in general: The Asian-associated ancestry cluster reportedly had fewer N-insertions than the approximately 670-donor mean in a later analysis.

Primers included in the PCR were 60 Vbeta and 13 Jbeta primers. Using immunoSEQ multiplex PCR, the repertoire was profiled, and TCRdb retains in-frame clones only, with some absent. The sample yields around 93,000 clones, approximately 69% seen once. The sequence was obtained from a boy aged 5 to 17 in good health and CMV-seropositive. Sequencing was done on a sample of PBMCs. The chain combines TRBV4-1 with TRBJ2-2; D not resolved. CDR3 region: CASSVRAGTGELFF. The CDR3 DNA reads TGCGCCAGCAGCGTACGCGCTGGCACCGGGGAGCTGTTTTTT.